Below, one T cell receptor (beta chain) is given with its context. The assay was immunoSEQ multiplex PCR, and TCRdb's table has in-frame clones only and misses some. The sample has 250,000 to 300,000 clones; roughly 85% are singletons. V shed 4 bases and J 4 bases; nucleotides not matched to a gene: 8. Germline CDR1 and CDR2: SGHTA and FQGNSA. The CDR3 is made up of 16 amino acids. Participants were aged about 18 to 89 years from about 25 US areas. This sample is drawn from a study of blood T cell repertoires in COVID-19. Study-wide background: From the United States, Italy and Spain came samples of acute and convalescent COVID-19. From T cells, B-cell-depleted T cells, or PBMCs came the material, which was cDNA or gDNA.

Material: PBMCs or T cells enriched from blood (not recorded which). The receptor comes from a woman between 45 and 65 years old who had recovered from COVID-19. The rearrangement joins TRBV7-2 to TRBJ2-1, with 9 bases fitting TRBD1. The CDR3 DNA is TGTGCCAGCAGCTCCCGGACAGGGGATAGGTACAATGAGCAGTTCTTC. Translation gives CASSSRTGDRYNEQFF.